A selection of T cell receptor beta chains follows, all from one sample in a study of lymphopenia after photon versus proton radiotherapy. Profiling relied on immunoSEQ multiplex PCR, and the TCRdb table lists in-frame clones only, not all of them. The table lists over 20,000 clones, about 89% of them singletons, with roughly 11% in the top ten. The specimen comprised peripheral blood, sampled from a patient treated with proton-based radiotherapy. Receptors were obtained from a man at least 80 years old with esophageal cancer. Both conserved end residues are part of each CDR3. The order of the fields is CDR3 protein, CDR3 DNA, D gene, V gene, J gene, clone size. D genes are given only for firm matches. A row's size may be missing; if present it is once, few, many or a size class.

cdr3_aa: CASSQGGQSGNTIYF
cdr3_nt: TGTGCCAGCAGCCAAGGGGGACAGTCTGGAAACACCATATATTTT
d_call: TRBD1
v_call: TRBV4-2
j_call: TRBJ1-3
clone_size: NA

cdr3_aa: CASSRGEDGSNSPLHF
cdr3_nt: TGTGCCAGCAGCCGAGGAGAGGACGGGAGTAATTCACCCCTCCACTTT
d_call: NA
v_call: TRBV6-6
j_call: TRBJ1-6
clone_size: NA

cdr3_aa: CASSPGRAWGYTF
cdr3_nt: TGTGCCAGCAGCCCCGGACGGGCTTGGGGCTACACCTTC
d_call: NA
v_call: TRBV5-6
j_call: TRBJ1-2
clone_size: NA

cdr3_aa: CASSLRQGIGEQYF
cdr3_nt: TGTGCCAGCAGCTTGCGACAGGGTATAGGCGAGCAGTACTTC
d_call: TRBD1
v_call: TRBV7-2
j_call: TRBJ2-7
clone_size: once

cdr3_aa: CASSQGQGAVNTEAFF
cdr3_nt: TGCGCCAGCAGCCAGGGACAGGGGGCGGTGAACACTGAAGCTTTCTTT
d_call: TRBD1
v_call: TRBV4-1
j_call: TRBJ1-1
clone_size: NA

cdr3_aa: CASSLTVSGANVLTF
cdr3_nt: TGTGCCAGCAGCTTAACAGTCTCTGGGGCCAACGTCCTGACTTTC
d_call: NA
v_call: TRBV7-9
j_call: TRBJ2-6
clone_size: NA

cdr3_aa: CASSVVGEPYGYTF
cdr3_nt: TGTGCCAGCAGCGTAGTTGGGGAACCCTATGGCTACACCTTC
d_call: NA
v_call: TRBV9
j_call: TRBJ1-2
clone_size: NA

cdr3_aa: CASSLDVRGTEAFF
cdr3_nt: TGCGCCAGCAGCTTGGATGTGAGAGGCACTGAAGCTTTCTTT
d_call: NA
v_call: TRBV5-1
j_call: TRBJ1-1
clone_size: NA

cdr3_aa: CASSYMGINQPQHF
cdr3_nt: TGTGCCAGCAGTTATATGGGGATCAATCAGCCCCAGCATTTT
d_call: NA
v_call: TRBV6-5
j_call: TRBJ1-5
clone_size: NA

cdr3_aa: CASSMWEVNTEAFF
cdr3_nt: TGTGCCAGTAGTATGTGGGAGGTGAACACTGAAGCTTTCTTT
d_call: NA
v_call: TRBV19
j_call: TRBJ1-1
clone_size: NA

cdr3_aa: CASFTGAFGNTEAFF
cdr3_nt: TGTGCCAGCTTCACGGGGGCCTTCGGGAACACTGAAGCTTTCTTT
d_call: NA
v_call: TRBV6-5
j_call: TRBJ1-1
clone_size: NA

cdr3_aa: CASSPPGLAASSYNEQFF
cdr3_nt: TGTGCCAGCAGCCCCCCCGGGTTAGCGGCTAGCTCCTACAATGAGCAGTTCTTC
d_call: NA
v_call: TRBV7-8
j_call: TRBJ2-1
clone_size: NA

cdr3_aa: CASSSGTSATKETQYF
cdr3_nt: TGTGCCAGCAGCTCCGGGACTAGCGCAACTAAAGAGACCCAGTACTTC
d_call: TRBD2
v_call: TRBV11-3
j_call: TRBJ2-5
clone_size: NA

cdr3_aa: CASSLSSIETQYF
cdr3_nt: TGTGCCAGTAGTCTTTCTAGTATTGAGACCCAGTACTTC
d_call: NA
v_call: TRBV19
j_call: TRBJ2-5
clone_size: once

cdr3_aa: CAIRVAVNTDTQYF
cdr3_nt: TGTGCCATCAGGGTAGCGGTGAACACAGATACGCAGTATTTT
d_call: NA
v_call: TRBV10-3
j_call: TRBJ2-3
clone_size: NA

cdr3_aa: CAIRSRAAEAFF
cdr3_nt: TGTGCCATCCGGAGTCGAGCAGCAGAAGCTTTCTTT
d_call: NA
v_call: TRBV10-3
j_call: TRBJ1-1
clone_size: NA

cdr3_aa: CASSFGAGVGYTF
cdr3_nt: TGTGCCAGCAGCTTTGGGGCAGGGGTCGGCTACACCTTC
d_call: NA
v_call: TRBV7-2
j_call: TRBJ1-2
clone_size: NA

cdr3_aa: CASSQGRGGYGYTF
cdr3_nt: TGTGCCAGCAGCCAAGGCAGGGGAGGCTATGGCTACACCTTC
d_call: NA
v_call: TRBV14
j_call: TRBJ1-2
clone_size: once

cdr3_aa: CGAVTGDDNEQFF
cdr3_nt: TGCGGCGCTGTGACAGGGGACGACAATGAGCAGTTCTTC
d_call: TRBD1
v_call: TRBV29-1
j_call: TRBJ2-1
clone_size: NA

cdr3_aa: CASSSGLAVDEQFF
cdr3_nt: TGTGCCAGCAGCTCGGGACTAGCAGTGGATGAGCAGTTCTTC
d_call: TRBD2
v_call: TRBV11-3
j_call: TRBJ2-1
clone_size: NA

cdr3_aa: CASSLVQGGSYEQYF
cdr3_nt: TGTGCCAGCAGCTTAGTACAGGGTGGCTCCTACGAGCAGTACTTC
d_call: NA
v_call: TRBV7-8
j_call: TRBJ2-7
clone_size: NA

cdr3_aa: CASAWGGAGTDTQYF
cdr3_nt: TGTGCTAGTGCCTGGGGGGGGGCGGGCACAGATACGCAGTATTTT
d_call: NA
v_call: TRBV12-5
j_call: TRBJ2-3
clone_size: NA

cdr3_aa: CASRRTVNQPQHF
cdr3_nt: TGTGCCAGCAGGAGGACGGTAAATCAGCCCCAGCATTTT
d_call: NA
v_call: TRBV6-5
j_call: TRBJ1-5
clone_size: once

cdr3_aa: CASRTDNINGYTF
cdr3_nt: TGTGCCTCACGGACGGATAACATCAATGGCTACACCTTC
d_call: NA
v_call: TRBV10-3
j_call: TRBJ1-2
clone_size: NA

cdr3_aa: CASSLLASGSIHEQYF
cdr3_nt: TGTGCCAGCAGCTTGTTGGCTAGCGGGAGTATCCACGAGCAGTACTTC
d_call: TRBD2
v_call: TRBV5-6
j_call: TRBJ2-7
clone_size: NA

cdr3_aa: CASSQDRTGFYEQYF
cdr3_nt: TGCGCCAGCAGCCAAGATCGGACTGGGTTCTACGAGCAGTACTTC
d_call: NA
v_call: TRBV4-3
j_call: TRBJ2-7
clone_size: NA

cdr3_aa: CASSIGYTLGGEQYF
cdr3_nt: TGTGCCAGTAGTATAGGCTATACACTCGGGGGAGAGCAGTACTTC
d_call: NA
v_call: TRBV19
j_call: TRBJ2-7
clone_size: NA

cdr3_aa: CASSEQGMGSPLHF
cdr3_nt: TGTGCCAGCAGCGAACAGGGAATGGGCTCACCCCTCCACTTT
d_call: NA
v_call: TRBV11-2
j_call: TRBJ1-6
clone_size: NA